These 18 T cell receptor beta chains share one sample of origin, sequenced in a study of cytomegalovirus exposure and HLA in healthy donors. Researchers ran the PCR with 60 Vbeta and 13 Jbeta primers. The table came from immunoSEQ multiplex PCR; TCRdb's copy has only in-frame clones and leaves some out. The table records under 90,000 clones, approximately 71% of them present only once. The sequencing input was PBMCs. These receptors were obtained from a middle-aged woman in good health and CMV-seronegative.

There are a few counts of this clone. V is TRBV28 and J is TRBJ2-1, with 8 bases lining up with TRBD2. Germline CDR1 reads MDHEN; CDR2 reads SYDVKM. The CDR3 contains 17 residues. Germline trimming cut 6 bases from V and 7 bases from J; bases unmatched to any gene: 17. CDR3 bases: TGTGCCAGCAGCCCGGGGGGGTCGGGAGGACCCTCGAATGAGCAGTTCTTC. Its translation: CASSPGGSGGPSNEQFF.

This clone was seen a handful of times. At one boundary the junction diverges from the germline segment, which might be a read error. The V and J genes are TRBV18 and TRBJ2-2, with TRBD2 identical over 10 bases. In germline, CDR1 is KGHSH, CDR2 LQKENI. The CDR3 contains 18 residues. This chain's CDR3 is CASSPQASGSANTGELFF. As DNA, the CDR3 is TGTGCCAGCTCCCCACAGGCTAGCGGGAGCGCGAACACCGGGGAGCTGTTTTTT.

This clone was recorded once. This chain links TRBV7-9 with TRBJ2-1; TRBD2 aligns across 11 bases. Trimming cost V 5 bases and J 2 bases; bases outside gene matches: 2. The V gene's germline CDR1 is SEHNR and CDR2 FQNEAQ (reference sequence). This CDR3 has 15 amino acids. The CDR3 DNA reads as TGTGCCAGCAGCCAACTAGCGGGGGCCTACAATGAGCAGTTCTTC. This gives the protein CASSQLAGAYNEQFF.

This clone was seen a single time. DNA of the CDR3: TGTGCCAGCTCACCACCGTCGACGCGGGAGACCCAGTACTTC. Translation: CASSPPSTRETQYF. The rearrangement joins TRBV18 to TRBJ2-5; D not certain. From germline, CDR1 is KGHSH and CDR2 LQKENI. There are 14 residues in the CDR3. Trimming removed 0 bases at V and 5 bases at J, with 10 bases between.

The chain recombines TRBV2 with TRBJ2-2; D is undetermined. The length of the CDR3 is 16 residues. The germline V gene encodes CDR1 SNHLY and CDR2 FYNNEI. V dropped 4 bases and J dropped 5 bases, with 17 bases sitting between them. This CDR3 is CASSGSRLASTGELFF. In DNA, the CDR3 is TGTGCCAGCAGTGGGAGTCGGTTAGCAAGTACCGGGGAGCTGTTTTTT.

The rearrangement uses TRBV6-5 and TRBJ1-2; D is undetermined. CDR1 and CDR2 (germline): MNHEY, SVGAGI. V was cut by 4 bases and J by 10 bases, with 19 bases left in between. The CDR3 length is 14 residues. CDR3 protein: CASSSGISSRAYTF. CDR3 nucleotide sequence: TGTGCCAGCAGTTCCGGGATCTCAAGTCGGGCCTACACCTTC.

V and J are TRBV7-3 and TRBJ1-1; 8 bases align to TRBD1. Per the germline V gene, CDR1 is SGHTA and CDR2 is FQGTGA. There are 14 residues in the CDR3. With V trimmed by 6 bases and J by 2 bases, 5 bases remained unmatched. CDR3 sequence: CASSRQGINTEAFF. The CDR3 nucleotides read TGTGCCAGCAGTCGACAGGGGATAAACACTGAAGCTTTCTTT.

The chain employs TRBV9 and TRBJ2-1, with 8 bases identical to TRBD1. Germline lookup yields CDR1 SGDLS and CDR2 YYNGEE. V gave up 0 bases and J gave up 3 bases; unmatched junction bases: 2. The length of the CDR3 is 15 residues. In DNA, the CDR3 is TGTGCCAGCAGCGTAGGAACAGGGGGCTACAATGAGCAGTTCTTC. Translated, it gives CASSVGTGGYNEQFF.

The V call is TRBV6-5, the J call TRBJ2-1; the match to TRBD2 covers 9 bases. This CDR3 is built from 15 residues. The V segment lost 4 bases and the J segment 0 bases; nucleotides outside the gene matches: 1. Per germline, CDR1 MNHEY and CDR2 SVGAGI. DNA for the CDR3: TGTGCCAGCAGTTTACTAGCGGGCTCCTACAATGAGCAGTTCTTC. This gives the protein CASSLLAGSYNEQFF.

The rearrangement uses TRBV11-2 and TRBJ2-2; D gene unclear. V dropped 5 bases and J dropped 5 bases, with 9 bases sitting between them. Germline CDR1 SGHAT, CDR2 FQNNGV. The CDR3 consists of 13 residues. CDR3 bases: TGTGCCAGCAGCAACAGCCCTACCGGGGAGCTGTTTTTT. Protein: CASSNSPTGELFF.

This chain connects TRBV27 to TRBJ2-1, with D maybe TRBD1 (6 bases). Looked up from germline, CDR1 is MNHEY and CDR2 is SMNVEV (reference sequence). The CDR3 has 16 amino acids. The V end lost 2 bases, the J end lost 6 bases, and 17 bases lay between the germline ends. CDR3: CASSLRRQGGPNEQFF. CDR3 DNA sequence: TGTGCCAGCAGTTTAAGGCGACAAGGGGGTCCCAATGAGCAGTTCTTC.

This clone was counted between two and nine times. The J gene is TRBJ2-1, the V gene TRBV6-1; 13 nucleotides agree with TRBD2. V lost 6 bases and J lost 4; bases outside the gene matches: 3. CDR1 MNHNS and CDR2 SASEGT come from the germline V gene. This CDR3 has 15 residues. The CDR3 sequence is CASSPGLAGYNEQFF. The DNA for the CDR3 is TGTGCCAGCAGCCCGGGACTAGCGGGGTACAATGAGCAGTTCTTC.

The genes are TRBV19 and TRBJ1-3; 7 bases agree with TRBD1. This CDR3 contains 14 residues. V lost 5 bases to trimming and J lost 2 bases; unmatched junction nucleotides: 3. Germline-derived CDR1 and CDR2 are LNHDA and SQIVND (reference sequence). CDR3 region: CASSQQGTGNTIYF. CDR3 DNA: TGTGCCAGTAGTCAACAGGGGACTGGAAACACCATATATTTT.

This clone has only one observation. The V and J genes are TRBV27 and TRBJ2-1; no clear D gene. V was shortened by 2 bases and J by 0 bases, with 8 bases between the two germline ends. Germline CDR1 is MNHEY and CDR2 is SMNVEV (reference sequence). The CDR3 length is 15 residues. The CDR3 region is CASSLAWSSYNEQFF. CDR3 DNA sequence: TGTGCCAGCAGTTTAGCCTGGAGCTCCTACAATGAGCAGTTCTTC.

The rearrangement links TRBV6-1 to TRBJ2-1; the match to TRBD2 covers 7 bases. With V trimmed by 5 bases and J by 4 bases, 2 bases remained unmatched. The CDR3 extends over 13 amino acids. In germline, CDR1 is MNHNS, CDR2 SASEGT. In nucleotides, the CDR3 is TGTGCCAGCAGTACTAGCGAGTACAATGAGCAGTTCTTC. Encoded protein: CASSTSEYNEQFF.

The V call is TRBV30, the J call TRBJ1-1; D is perhaps TRBD1 (5 bases). The CDR3 is made up of 11 amino acids. V shed 2 bases and J shed 10 bases, with 11 bases lying between them. Germline-derived CDR1 and CDR2 are GTSNPN and SVGIG (reference sequence). CDR3 loop: CAWSPGKLAFF. The CDR3 nucleotides are TGTGCCTGGAGTCCAGGGAAATTAGCTTTCTTT.

V gene TRBV29-1 combines with J gene TRBJ1-2; D might be TRBD1 (5 bases). The V gene lost 7 bases and the J gene lost 0 bases, with 9 bases spanning the gap. Germline-derived CDR1 and CDR2 are SQVTM and ANQGSEA. The CDR3 runs to 12 residues. CDR3 loop: CSATGSNYGYTF. CDR3 nucleotides: TGCAGCGCTACAGGTTCTAACTATGGCTACACCTTC.

The V gene is TRBV6-5, the J gene TRBJ2-1, with TRBD1 identical over 9 bases. The CDR3 extends over 16 amino acids. Germline assignment: CDR1 MNHEY and CDR2 SVGAGI. V was pared by 0 bases and J by 4 bases, with 4 bases of the junction left unmatched. This chain's CDR3 is CASSYSATGGYNEQFF. CDR3 sequence (DNA): TGTGCCAGCAGTTACTCGGCGACAGGGGGGTACAATGAGCAGTTCTTC.